This passage covers 15 T cell receptor beta chains from one sample sequenced in a study of blood T cell repertoires in COVID-19. Measured with immunoSEQ multiplex PCR; TCRdb has only the in-frame clones, and not every one. The table includes approximately 390,000 clones, roughly 89% detected once. The sample consisted of peripheral blood. Receptors originate from a man aged 18 to 29 with active or convalescent COVID-19.

This chain links TRBV5-6 with TRBJ1-4, with 7 bases that match TRBD1. This CDR3 contains 14 residues. After removal of 4 bases from V and 9 bases from J, the junction contained 9 bases not matched to a gene. Per germline, CDR1 SGHDT and CDR2 YYEEEE. CDR3 sequence reads: CASSPGRTGKKLFF. The CDR3 nucleotides are TGTGCCAGCAGCCCTGGACGGACAGGAAAAAAACTGTTTTTT.

This chain connects TRBV28 to TRBJ1-1, with D possibly matching TRBD1 (6 bases). V dropped 6 bases and J dropped 7 bases, with 12 bases sitting between them. Per the germline V gene, CDR1 is MDHEN and CDR2 is SYDVKM. This CDR3 has 12 residues. The CDR3: CASSLTGHEAFF. CDR3 DNA: TGTGCCAGCAGCCTGACGGGACATGAAGCTTTCTTT.

This clone occurred a few times. V gene TRBV4-3 combines with J gene TRBJ2-1, with 8 bases matching TRBD1. This CDR3 is 15 amino acids long. Trimming took 0 bases from V and 8 from J; bases not matched to a gene: 6. Germline CDR1 and CDR2: LGHNA and YSLEER. CDR3 region: CASSQDGTGMDEQFF. CDR3 bases: TGCGCCAGCAGCCAAGACGGGACAGGTATGGATGAGCAGTTCTTC.

A single count supports this clone. The chain has TRBV18 and TRBJ1-2; possibly TRBD1 for D (5 bases). CDR3 length: 13 amino acids. Trimming stripped 1 base from V and 6 bases from J, with 9 bases between. Germline loops: CDR1 KGHSH, CDR2 LQKENI. The CDR3 nucleotides are TGTGCCAGCTCACCACTCCAGGGTAATGGCTACACCTTC. Amino acids: CASSPLQGNGYTF. Full variable domain (missing parts from reference TRBV18 and TRBJ1-2): NAGVMQNPRHLVRRRGQEARLRCSPMKGHSHVYWYRQLPEEGLKFMVYLQKENIIDESGMPKERFSAEFPKEGPSILRIQQVVRGDSAAYFCASSPLQGNGYTFGSGTRLTVV.

The chain links TRBV6-5 to TRBJ1-5; 10 bases are shared with TRBD1. This CDR3 region has 15 residues. Germline V gene data show CDR1 as MNHEY and CDR2 as SVGAGI. V trimming: 2 bases; J trimming: 6 bases; junction bases outside the gene matches: 4. In DNA, the CDR3 is TGTGCCAGCAGTTACGGGACAGGGGCAGGTCAGCCCCAGCATTTT. It encodes CASSYGTGAGQPQHF.

The CDR3 nucleotides are TGCGCCAGCAGCTTGACTAGCGGAGCTACCTACGAGCAGTACTTC. Translation gives CASSLTSGATYEQYF. The chain couples TRBV5-1 to TRBJ2-7, with 8 bases matching TRBD2. Germline CDR1 and CDR2: SGHRS and YFSETQ. V shed 1 base, J shed 2 bases, and the junction held 5 bases outside the gene matches. This CDR3 contains 15 residues.

This chain links TRBV29-1 with TRBJ1-2; TRBD1 aligns across 7 bases. The germline CDR1 and CDR2 sequences are SQVTM and ANQGSEA. V lost 7 bases, J lost 0 bases, and 2 bases stayed unmatched. This CDR3 region has 12 residues. CDR3 protein: CSGGQTNYGYTF. In nucleotides, the CDR3 is TGCAGCGGGGGACAGACTAACTATGGCTACACCTTC. Filled out from reference TRBV29-1 and TRBJ1-2, the complete variable domain reads SAVISQKPSRDICQRGTSLTIQCQVDSQVTMMFWYRQQPGQSLTLIATANQGSEATYESGFVIDKFPISRPNLTFSTLTVSNMSPEDSSIYLCSGGQTNYGYTFGSGTRLTVV.

The chain has TRBV27 and TRBJ2-1, with TRBD1 matching 7 bases. Per the germline V gene, CDR1 is MNHEY and CDR2 is SMNVEV (reference sequence). The trim removed 6 bases at V and 9 bases at J, leaving 17 bases unmatched. CDR3 length equals 16 residues. The CDR3 nucleotides read TGTGCCAGCAGCCGAAGACGACAGGGCTCCTCTGCTGAGCAGTTCTTC. Translating it yields CASSRRRQGSSAEQFF.

The chain carries TRBV24-1 and TRBJ1-5; D gene uncertain. The CDR3 runs to 15 residues. Trimming pared 3 bases from V and 3 bases from J, leaving 11 bases between. Germline V gene lookup returns CDR1 KGHDR and CDR2 SFDVKD. CDR3 nucleotides: TGTGCCACCAGTGATCCACGGAGATCCAATCAGCCCCAGCATTTT. This gives the protein CATSDPRRSNQPQHF.

The J gene is TRBJ2-2, the V gene TRBV28, with no clear D. This CDR3 comprises 14 residues. Germline V lookup: CDR1 MDHEN, CDR2 SYDVKM. Trimming took off 4 bases at V and 4 bases at J, with 10 bases between the two ends. The CDR3 DNA is TGTGCCAGCAGTTCCTTCCTCGGCACCGGGGAGCTGTTTTTT. Translated: CASSSFLGTGELFF.

V gene TRBV12-3 or TRBV12-4 combines with J gene TRBJ2-1; 7 nucleotides line up with TRBD1. There are 12 residues in the CDR3. V dropped 5 bases and J dropped 14; count of bases not matched to a gene: 9. As DNA, the CDR3 is TGTGCCAGCAGTCCCTCCGGGACAGAAGAGTTCTTC. Translated, it gives CASSPSGTEEFF.

The chain joins TRBV27 to TRBJ2-1; 7 nucleotides agree with TRBD1. The V gene end was trimmed by 5 bases and the J gene end by 4 bases; junction bases not matched to a gene: 8. The CDR3 contains 15 residues. From germline, CDR1 is MNHEY and CDR2 SMNVEV (reference sequence). CDR3 in DNA: TGTGCCAGCAGTACTCGACAGGGACATTACAATGAGCAGTTCTTC. Translated: CASSTRQGHYNEQFF.

The rearrangement uses TRBV7-9 and TRBJ2-4; possible D gene TRBD1, 6 bases. V lost 2 bases, J lost 3 bases, and 8 bases lay in between. This CDR3 comprises 14 residues. Germline CDR1 and CDR2: SEHNR and FQNEAQ (reference sequence). The chain's CDR3 is CASSLTQGKNIQYF. The CDR3 DNA follows: TGTGCCAGCAGCTTAACACAGGGCAAAAACATTCAGTACTTC.

V is TRBV28 and J is TRBJ2-1; D is perhaps TRBD1 (5 bases). The ends were cut back, 5 bases at V and 0 bases at J, with 11 bases in the middle. Germline V gives CDR1 MDHEN, CDR2 SYDVKM. This CDR3 comprises 15 residues. CDR3 region: CASSPTGNSYNEQFF. CDR3 sequence (DNA): TGTGCCAGCAGTCCCACAGGAAACTCCTACAATGAGCAGTTCTTC.

In this sample, this clone turned up a few times. The chain carries TRBV19 and TRBJ1-6; 7 nucleotides line up with TRBD1. The ends lost 5 bases at V and 9 bases at J; junction bases unmatched: 16. The V gene's germline CDR1 is LNHDA and CDR2 SQIVND (reference sequence). The CDR3 runs 17 residues. CDR3 bases: TGTGCCAGTAGTGCCGCCCTCGGACAGGCGAGTGGTTCACCCCTCCACTTT. Protein sequence: CASSAALGQASGSPLHF.